This T cell receptor (beta chain) originates from a study of response to subunit inactivated influenza vaccine. Germline CDR1 and CDR2: SSHAT and FNYEAQ (reference sequence). The CDR3 totals 15 residues. Via MiXCR, TCRdb re-called the RT-PCR reads, giving one row per CDR3 protein. The sample records around 500,000 distinct CDR3 sequences, 10% to 11% being singletons. This clonotype turned up a few times. A read error may produce the germline difference seen at one junction end. The clonotype originates from a man aged 50-60 years who received an inactivated influenza vaccine. The chain is built from TRBV7-7 and TRBJ1-2; D is ambiguous. The input for sequencing was PBMCs from blood, taken about 6 weeks after vaccination. The CDR3 is CASSLDLGRNYGYTF. As DNA, the CDR3 is TGTGCTAGCAGCTTAGATTTAGGCAGGAACTATGGCTACACCTTC.